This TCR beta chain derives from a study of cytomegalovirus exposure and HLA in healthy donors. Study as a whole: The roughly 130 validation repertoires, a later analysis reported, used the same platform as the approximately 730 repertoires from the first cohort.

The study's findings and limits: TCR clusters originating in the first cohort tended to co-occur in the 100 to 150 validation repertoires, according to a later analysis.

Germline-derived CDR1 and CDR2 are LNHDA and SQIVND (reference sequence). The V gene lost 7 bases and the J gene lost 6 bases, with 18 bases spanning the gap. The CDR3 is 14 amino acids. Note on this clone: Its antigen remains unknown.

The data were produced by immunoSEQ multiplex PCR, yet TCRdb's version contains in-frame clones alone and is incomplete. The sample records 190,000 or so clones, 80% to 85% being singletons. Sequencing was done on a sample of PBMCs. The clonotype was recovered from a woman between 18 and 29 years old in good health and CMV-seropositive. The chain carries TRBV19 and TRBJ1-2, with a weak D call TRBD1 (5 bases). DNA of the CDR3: TGTGCCAGTACCAGGGCCAGGTACGGCCATGGCTACACCTTC. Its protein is CASTRARYGHGYTF. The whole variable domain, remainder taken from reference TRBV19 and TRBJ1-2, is DGGITQSPKYLFRKEGQNVTLSCEQNLNHDAMYWYRQDPGQGLRLIYYSQIVNDFQKGDIAEGYSVSREKKESFPLTVTSAQKNPTAFYLCASTRARYGHGYTFGSGTRLTVV.